This record looks at one TCR beta chain sequence and its context. Distinct nucleotide sequences in the sample also encode this CDR3. CDR1 and CDR2 (germline): LNHDA, SQIVND (reference sequence). The CDR3 has 13 residues. V dropped 4 bases and J dropped 1 base, with 7 bases sitting between them. The data derive from a study of blood T cell repertoires in COVID-19. Libraries were prepared by immunoSEQ multiplex PCR; TCRdb keeps only in-frame clonotypes and omits some of them. The repertoire holds 250,000 to 350,000 clones, with around 88% as singletons. Specimen: peripheral blood. This chain links TRBV19 with TRBJ1-1; D is ambiguous. This sequence originates from a woman aged 30 to 39 who had recovered from COVID-19. CDR3 protein: CASSRGGNTEAFF. The CDR3 DNA follows: TGTGCCAGTAGTAGGGGAGGGAACACTGAAGCTTTCTTT. Looking up the rest from reference TRBV19 and TRBJ1-1 gives the full variable domain: DGGITQSPKYLFRKEGQNVTLSCEQNLNHDAMYWYRQDPGQGLRLIYYSQIVNDFQKGDIAEGYSVSREKKESFPLTVTSAQKNPTAFYLCASSRGGNTEAFFGQGTRLTVV.